This T cell receptor (beta chain) is from a study of T cell responses to AZD1222 COVID-19 vaccine. This clone was seen just once. Its antigen is unknown. The germline gives CDR1 DFQATT, CDR2 SNEGSKA (reference sequence). V shed 3 bases and J 3 bases; nucleotides not matched to a gene: 4. This CDR3 comprises 14 residues. Using immunoSEQ multiplex PCR, the repertoire was profiled, and TCRdb retains in-frame clones only, with some absent. The sample has more than 95,000 clones; 75% to 85% are singletons. Whole-study findings and limits: The peak T cell response came first, and repertoires were sampled only after it. Researchers report vaccine-associated CD4 TCRs spanning spike, with dominance at 160-218 and 743-854. Unmutated variant regions reportedly attract nearly half of all spike-specific TCRs.

The rearrangement joins TRBV20-1 to TRBJ2-3, with 9 positions matching TRBD1. The sequencing here drew on peripheral blood, taken 28 days after the second AZD1222 dose. The receptor comes from an adult who received the AZD1222 COVID-19 vaccine. The DNA of the CDR3 is TGCAGTGCTAGTGCGGGGACAGGGACAGATACGCAGTATTTT. Translated, it gives CSASAGTGTDTQYF.